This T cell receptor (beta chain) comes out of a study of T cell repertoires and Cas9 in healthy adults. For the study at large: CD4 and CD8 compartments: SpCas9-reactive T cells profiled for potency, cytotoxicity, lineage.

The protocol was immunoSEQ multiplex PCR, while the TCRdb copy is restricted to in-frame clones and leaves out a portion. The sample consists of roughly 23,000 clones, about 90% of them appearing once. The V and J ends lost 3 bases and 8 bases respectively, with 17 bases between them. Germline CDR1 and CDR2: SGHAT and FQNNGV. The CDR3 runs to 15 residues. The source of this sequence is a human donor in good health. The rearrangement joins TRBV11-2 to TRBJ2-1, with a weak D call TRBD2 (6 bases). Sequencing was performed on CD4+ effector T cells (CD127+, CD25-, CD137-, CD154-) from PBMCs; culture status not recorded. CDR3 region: CASSFTEGTLDEQFF. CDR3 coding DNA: TGTGCCAGCAGCTTTACGGAGGGGACTTTGGATGAGCAGTTCTTC.